This passage covers 32 T cell receptor beta chains from one sample sequenced in a study of cytomegalovirus exposure and HLA in healthy donors. This PCR relied on a set of 60 Vbeta primers and 13 Jbeta primers. The assay was immunoSEQ multiplex PCR, and TCRdb's table has in-frame clones only and misses some. This repertoire shows about 240,000 clones, about 85% found once; its top ten account for roughly 0.22%. The material sequenced was PBMCs. Receptor source: a girl aged 2 to 10 in good health and CMV-seronegative.

The chain links TRBV30 to TRBJ2-5; 10 bases line up with TRBD2. The CDR3 spans 15 residues. The junction had 5 bases not matched to a gene; V was cut back by 2 bases and J by 2 bases. Germline V CDR1 and CDR2: GTSNPN, SVGIG (reference sequence). CDR3 amino acids: CAWSPGTSVQETQYF. CDR3 sequence (DNA): TGTGCCTGGAGTCCCGGGACTAGCGTACAAGAGACCCAGTACTTC.

V usage is TRBV21-1 and J usage is TRBJ2-3; TRBD2, the table's D call, lacks a check against the DNA. TRBV21-1 is tagged as a pseudogene. This CDR3 has 14 amino acids. The CDR3 reads CATIMGGDTDTQYF. CDR3 DNA sequence: TGTGCCACCATTATGGGGGGAGACACAGATACGCAGTATTTT.

The chain combines TRBV7-8 with TRBJ1-4; D uncertain. This CDR3 has 12 residues. V lost 5 bases to trimming and J lost 8 bases, with 9 bases between them. Germline-derived CDR1 and CDR2 are SGHVS and FQNEAQ. The CDR3 DNA reads as TGTGCCAGCAGCGCGTGGAGGGAAAAACTGTTTTTT. It is translated as CASSAWREKLFF.

V and J are TRBV19 and TRBJ2-2, with 11 bases lining up with TRBD2. Unmatched junction bases numbered 8, after V lost 7 bases and J lost 4 bases. Germline-derived CDR1 and CDR2 are LNHDA and SQIVND (reference sequence). CDR3 length equals 16 residues. The DNA for the CDR3 is TGTGCCAGTAATATTGGGACTAGCGGAACCACCGGGGAGCTGTTTTTT. Protein product: CASNIGTSGTTGELFF.

J is TRBJ2-2 and V is TRBV5-5; 8 positions agree with TRBD1. The CDR3 runs to 17 residues. Unmatched junction bases numbered 13, after V lost 4 bases and J lost 5 bases. The germline V gene encodes CDR1 SGHKS and CDR2 YYEKEE (reference sequence). Here the CDR3 reads CASSIGPNRGRTGELFF. In nucleotides, the CDR3 is TGTGCCAGCAGCATCGGACCCAACAGGGGGAGGACCGGGGAGCTGTTTTTT.

In its sample, this clone was seen once. The V and J genes are TRBV4-1 and TRBJ2-3; tentatively, D is TRBD2 (6 bases). Trimming took off 4 bases at V and 3 bases at J, with 17 bases between the two ends. The CDR3 contains 16 residues. Germline CDR1 MGHRA, CDR2 YSYEKL. The CDR3 loop is CASSPRALAHTDTQYF. In DNA form, the CDR3 reads TGCGCCAGCAGCCCAAGGGCCCTAGCGCATACAGATACGCAGTATTTT.

The V call is TRBV11-2, the J call TRBJ2-5, with 8 positions matching TRBD2. Trimming took 5 bases from V and 5 from J; bases not matched to a gene: 10. The germline CDR1 and CDR2 sequences are SGHAT and FQNNGV. This CDR3 has 15 amino acids. DNA of the CDR3: TGTGCCAGCAGCGATAACCCGGGAGGGGGGGAGACCCAGTACTTC. Protein product: CASSDNPGGGETQYF.

The chain carries TRBV18 and TRBJ1-1; possible D gene TRBD1, 5 bases. The germline gives CDR1 KGHSH, CDR2 LQKENI. The V and J ends lost 4 bases and 3 bases respectively, with 15 bases between them. CDR3 length: 15 amino acids. The CDR3 DNA reads TGTGCCAGCTCACAAAGCCTGCAGGGTGACACTGAAGCTTTCTTT. The encoded protein is CASSQSLQGDTEAFF.

Here the CDR3 reads CASSPYKGAIEQYF. For the CDR3, the DNA is TGTGCCAGCAGTCCATATAAGGGGGCGATCGAGCAGTACTTC. This rearrangement joins TRBV6-6 to TRBJ2-7, with 7 bases fitting TRBD1. The CDR3 is 14 amino acids. Losses at the gene ends were 5 bases for V and 6 bases for J; bases not matched to a gene: 10. Per germline, CDR1 MNHNY and CDR2 SVGAGI (reference sequence).

This clone showed up just once. The chain couples TRBV10-3 to TRBJ2-5; D remains unclear. The length of the CDR3 is 12 residues. Trimming cost V 5 bases and J 2 bases, with 6 bases left between them. CDR1 ENHRY and CDR2 SYGVKD come from the germline V gene. CDR3: CAISRPQETQYF. CDR3 bases: TGTGCCATCAGTCGTCCGCAAGAGACCCAGTACTTC.

V is TRBV2 and J is TRBJ2-5; no clear D gene. CDR3 size: 13 residues. The V end was cut by 10 bases, the J end by 0 bases, with 12 bases between. Germline CDR1 SNHLY, CDR2 FYNNEI. Here the CDR3 DNA reads TGTGCCACAGTAACCTCCCACCAAGAGACCCAGTACTTC. Translation: CATVTSHQETQYF. Filled out from reference TRBV2 and TRBJ2-5, the complete variable domain reads EPEVTQTPSHQVTQMGQEVILRCVPISNHLYFYWYRQILGQKVEFLVSFYNNEISEKSEIFDDQFSVERPDGSNFTLKIRSTKLEDSAMYFCATVTSHQETQYFGPGTRLLVL.

J is TRBJ2-7 and V is TRBV5-1, with 9 bases fitting TRBD2. Germline CDR1 SGHRS, CDR2 YFSETQ. The CDR3 loop spans 14 amino acids. V dropped 4 bases and J dropped 5; count of bases not matched to a gene: 7. CDR3 protein: CASSGVAGVDEQYF. CDR3 DNA sequence: TGCGCCAGCAGCGGGGTAGCGGGAGTCGACGAGCAGTACTTC.

This chain uses TRBV19 with TRBJ1-5; D is possibly TRBD1 (5 bases). Trimming removed 0 bases from V and 4 bases from J, with 10 bases in between. The CDR3 length is 15 residues. Looked up from germline, CDR1 is LNHDA and CDR2 is SQIVND (reference sequence). The CDR3 sequence: CASSIEGQGNQPQHF. The CDR3 region has the DNA TGTGCCAGTAGTATAGAAGGGCAGGGAAATCAGCCCCAGCATTTT.

The chain combines TRBV30 with TRBJ1-4; TRBD1 matches at 7 bases. The germline V gene has CDR1 GTSNPN and CDR2 SVGIG (reference sequence). The J segment lost 6 bases and the V segment lost 4 bases, leaving 5 bases of the junction unmatched. This CDR3 has 13 amino acids. The CDR3 spells CAWNRGGYEKLFF. The CDR3 DNA is TGTGCCTGGAACAGGGGTGGGTATGAAAAACTGTTTTTT.

The chain has TRBV5-1 and TRBJ1-1; 9 bases map to TRBD1. The CDR3 length is 14 residues. V lost 5 bases and J lost 5; bases outside the gene matches: 7. From germline, CDR1 is SGHRS and CDR2 YFSETQ. The CDR3 is CASSSQGAGTEAFF. As DNA, the CDR3 is TGCGCCAGCAGTTCACAGGGGGCAGGAACTGAAGCTTTCTTT.

This CDR3 reads CASSSRVPRPQHF. The CDR3 DNA is TGTGCCAGCAGCTCCAGGGTCCCTAGGCCCCAGCATTTT. The chain joins TRBV7-6 to TRBJ1-5; perhaps TRBD1 as D (5 bases). The CDR3 totals 13 residues. Germline loops: CDR1 SGHVS, CDR2 FNYEAQ. The germline V and J ends were trimmed by 4 bases and 9 bases, with 13 bases remaining between them.

The chain uses TRBV29-1 and TRBJ2-1, with 9 bases fitting TRBD2. The CDR3 is made up of 14 amino acids. Losses at the gene ends were 6 bases for V and 10 bases for J; bases not matched to a gene: 13. Germline V CDR1 and CDR2: SQVTM, ANQGSEA. The CDR3 DNA sequence: TGCAGCGTGGTTGTGGGAGCGGGAGGTTGGGAGCAGTTCTTC. This encodes CSVVVGAGGWEQFF.

The V and J genes are TRBV21-1 and TRBJ2-1; the table names TRBD2, a call not compared with the DNA. TRBV21-1 is noted as a pseudogene. The CDR3 is 14 residues long. The CDR3 loop is CASSALAGVNEQFF. The CDR3, as DNA: TGTGCCAGCAGCGCACTAGCGGGAGTCAATGAGCAGTTCTTC.

The chain has TRBV15 and TRBJ1-5; 8 bases are a match to TRBD1. CDR3 length: 16 residues. V trimming: 7 bases; J trimming: 4 bases; junction bases outside the gene matches: 12. From germline, CDR1 is LNHNV and CDR2 YYDKDF (reference sequence). The CDR3 bases are TGTGCCACCATACGACCCCGGACAGGGTTTAATCAGCCCCAGCATTTT. Its protein product is CATIRPRTGFNQPQHF.

The chain has TRBV4-2 and TRBJ2-7, with 10 bases that match TRBD1. The junction had 12 bases not matched to a gene; V was cut back by 4 bases and J by 6 bases. Germline V lookup: CDR1 LGHNA, CDR2 YNFKEQ. The CDR3 length is 16 residues. The CDR3 DNA reads TGTGCCAGCAGCCGAGGGGGGGGACAGGGGCTAAGCGAGCAGTACTTC. Its translation is CASSRGGGQGLSEQYF.

The chain carries TRBV25-1 and TRBJ1-4, with TRBD1 as a possible D gene (6 bases). Trimming removed 0 bases at V and 0 bases at J, with 14 bases between. The CDR3 length is 18 residues. The V gene's germline CDR1 is MGHDK and CDR2 SYGVNS. CDR3 protein: CASSEYRTGRATNEKLFF. Here the CDR3 DNA reads TGTGCCAGCAGTGAATATCGAACAGGGAGAGCAACTAATGAAAAACTGTTTTTT. Together with reference TRBV25-1 and TRBJ1-4, the CDR3 gives the full variable domain: EADIYQTPRYLVIGTGKKITLECSQTMGHDKMYWYQQDPGMELHLIHYSYGVNSTEKGDLSSESTVSRIRTEHFPLTLESARPSHTSQYLCASSEYRTGRATNEKLFFGSGTQLSVL.

This chain links TRBV10-3 with TRBJ1-1; no definite D call. CDR1 is ENHRY and CDR2 is SYGVKD in the germline V gene. Trimming took off 10 bases at V and 3 bases at J, with 15 bases between the two ends. This CDR3 spans 13 amino acids. Written as DNA, the CDR3 is TGTGCCACCTCTTGGTCGGAGGACACTGAAGCTTTCTTT. This sequence encodes CATSWSEDTEAFF.

This chain connects TRBV6-1 to TRBJ2-5; D is possibly TRBD2 (6 bases). V was clipped by 3 bases and J by 3 bases, with 8 bases between them. Germline lookup yields CDR1 MNHNS and CDR2 SASEGT. The CDR3 extends over 13 amino acids. The CDR3 is CASSERGEETQYF. For the CDR3, the DNA is TGTGCCAGCAGTGAGCGGGGAGAAGAGACCCAGTACTTC.

The rearrangement uses TRBV5-6 and TRBJ2-7; 7 nucleotides match TRBD1. Losses at the gene ends were 3 bases for V and 3 bases for J; bases not matched to a gene: 9. CDR1 is SGHDT, CDR2 YYEEEE, per germline. This CDR3 spans 15 amino acids. This CDR3 is CASSSFNRGNYEQYF. The CDR3 region has the DNA TGTGCCAGCAGCTCCTTCAACAGGGGAAACTACGAGCAGTACTTC.

The rearrangement joins TRBV6-9 to TRBJ1-5, with a tentative D call TRBD1 (5 bases). This CDR3 contains 14 residues. CDR1 MNHGY and CDR2 SVAAGI come from the germline V gene. Trimming removed 4 bases from V and 6 bases from J, with 13 bases in between. CDR3 DNA: TGTGCCAGCAGTTCAAGACAGTCGGGTCAGCCCCAGCATTTT. Its protein is CASSSRQSGQPQHF.

The CDR3 bases are TGTGCCTGGAGCCGGGACAGGGCAGGCAATGAGCAGTTCTTC. Translated: CAWSRDRAGNEQFF. The gene calls are TRBV30 and TRBJ2-1; TRBD1 matches at 9 bases. The CDR3 extends over 14 amino acids. Per germline, CDR1 GTSNPN and CDR2 SVGIG (reference sequence). The V and J ends lost 3 bases and 6 bases, in that order; junction bases with no gene match: 6.

CDR3 residues: CASSPWRGGVNEQFF. The CDR3 DNA sequence: TGTGCCAGCAGCCCCTGGAGAGGGGGGGTCAATGAGCAGTTCTTC. The rearrangement uses TRBV14 and TRBJ2-1; D is perhaps TRBD2 (7 bases). The germline V gene has CDR1 SGHDN and CDR2 FVKESK. The CDR3 covers 15 residues. The V end lost 4 bases, the J end lost 6 bases, and 16 bases lay between the germline ends.

The chain recombines TRBV5-1 with TRBJ1-6; perhaps TRBD1 as D (6 bases). V was trimmed by 0 bases and J by 8 bases, leaving 12 bases between them. From germline, CDR1 is SGHRS and CDR2 YFSETQ. The length of the CDR3 is 15 residues. CDR3 in DNA: TGCGCCAGCAGCTTGGTCCCGGGACATGATTCACCCCTCCACTTT. Protein product: CASSLVPGHDSPLHF. Full variable domain (missing parts from reference TRBV5-1 and TRBJ1-6): KAGVTQTPRYLIKTRGQQVTLSCSPISGHRSVSWYQQTPGQGLQFLFEYFSETQRNKGNFPGRFSGRQFSNSRSEMNVSTLELGDSALYLCASSLVPGHDSPLHFGNGTRLTVT.

This clone came up once. The rearrangement links TRBV30 to TRBJ2-2, with 7 bases aligning to TRBD2. CDR3 length: 14 residues. CDR1 and CDR2 from the germline V gene are GTSNPN and SVGIG (reference sequence). Trimming cost V 2 bases and J 4 bases; bases outside gene matches: 4. The CDR3 protein is CAWSLAAPTGELFF. For the CDR3, the DNA is TGTGCCTGGAGTCTAGCGGCGCCCACCGGGGAGCTGTTTTTT.

This clone was counted a single time. The V gene is TRBV5-1, the J gene TRBJ1-6, with 8 bases lining up with TRBD1. The CDR3 runs 17 residues. J was trimmed by 5 bases and V by 4 bases; bases with no gene match: 11. Germline CDR1 SGHRS, CDR2 YFSETQ. The CDR3 reads CASSQVKVTGDNSPLHF. Written as DNA, the CDR3 is TGCGCCAGCAGCCAAGTCAAGGTGACAGGGGATAATTCACCCCTCCACTTT.

The CDR3 DNA is TGCAGCGCCAGGGGTGATGGGGCCAACGTCCTGACTTTC. Translating gives CSARGDGANVLTF. This sequence joins TRBV29-1 and TRBJ2-6; D perhaps matches TRBD1 (6 bases). The CDR3 contains 13 residues. The V gene lost 7 bases and the J gene lost 3 bases, with 10 bases spanning the gap. In germline, CDR1 is SQVTM, CDR2 ANQGSEA.

The rearrangement links TRBV4-2 to TRBJ2-5; 9 bases fit TRBD2. This CDR3 is 19 amino acids long. Germline CDR1 is LGHNA and CDR2 is YNFKEQ. The trim removed 0 bases at V and 5 bases at J, leaving 16 bases unmatched. The CDR3 bases are TGTGCCAGCAGCCAAGATCGGGGCGGGCCTAGCGGGGTGGTGGAGACCCAGTACTTC. Protein: CASSQDRGGPSGVVETQYF.